The 20 T cell receptor beta chains in this list originate from one sample, sequenced in a study of technical replicates of blood from a handful of donors. Assay: immunoSEQ multiplex PCR; the TCRdb copy retains only in-frame clones and omits some. The sample consists of about 83,000 clones, over 75% of them appearing once. Sequencing was performed on T cells isolated from PBMCs. These receptors originate from a human donor in good health.

The rearrangement joins TRBV5-3 to TRBJ2-7; D gene uncertain. TRBV5-3 is an ORF; its function is uncertain. CDR3 length equals 14 residues. The V and J ends lost 4 bases and 0 bases respectively, with 11 bases between them. CDR3 coding DNA: TGTGCCAGAAGCAGTCCTAGTTCCTCCTACGAGCAGTACTTC. This sequence encodes CARSSPSSSYEQYF.

This clone appeared a single time. The rearrangement links TRBV11-2 to TRBJ1-4, with D perhaps TRBD1 (5 bases). Deletions cut 5 bases from V and 12 bases from J, with 16 bases between. The CDR3 spans 13 residues. Germline V gene data show CDR1 as SGHAT and CDR2 as FQNNGV. This CDR3 reads CASSIGRGMELFF. CDR3 DNA sequence: TGTGCCAGCAGCATAGGCCGGGGGATGGAACTGTTTTTT.

V is TRBV5-6 and J is TRBJ1-5; no definite D call. Germline lookup yields CDR1 SGHDT and CDR2 YYEEEE. V was shortened by 0 bases and J by 8 bases, with 9 bases between the two germline ends. CDR3 length equals 13 residues. In nucleotides, the CDR3 is TGTGCCAGCAGCTTGGCGGGTGTGGAGCCCCAGCATTTT. It is translated as CASSLAGVEPQHF.

This chain links TRBV30 with TRBJ1-4, with D uncertain. Germline assignment: CDR1 GTSNPN and CDR2 SVGIG (reference sequence). V shed 2 bases and J shed 7 bases, with 17 bases lying between them. The CDR3 is 15 amino acids. The CDR3 reads CAWSPDYREGEKLFF. In nucleotides, the CDR3 is TGTGCCTGGAGTCCCGATTACCGGGAGGGTGAAAAACTGTTTTTT. The variable domain in full, completed from reference TRBV30 and TRBJ1-4, reads SQTIHQWPATLVQPVGSPLSLECTVEGTSNPNLYWYRQAAGRGLQLLFYSVGIGQISSEVPQNLSASRPQDRQFILSSKKLLLSDSGFYLCAWSPDYREGEKLFFGSGTQLSVL.

This chain connects TRBV5-1 to TRBJ1-2; 9 positions agree with TRBD1. In germline, CDR1 is SGHRS, CDR2 YFSETQ. The V segment lost 4 bases and the J segment 5 bases; nucleotides outside the gene matches: 3. The CDR3 consists of 13 residues. Here the CDR3 reads CASSEGQGYGYTF. The CDR3 DNA reads TGCGCCAGCAGCGAGGGACAGGGTTATGGCTACACCTTC.

The count of this clone is one. The chain employs TRBV30 and TRBJ2-3, with 8 bases that match TRBD2. V gave up 0 bases and J gave up 4 bases; unmatched junction bases: 0. Germline CDR1 is GTSNPN and CDR2 is SVGIG (reference sequence). This CDR3 spans 13 amino acids. Here the CDR3 DNA reads TGTGCCTGGAGTGTAGCGGGAGCAGATACGCAGTATTTT. Residues: CAWSVAGADTQYF.

The chain carries TRBV7-2 and TRBJ2-7; TRBD1 matches 8 bases. This CDR3 comprises 15 residues. Germline loops: CDR1 SGHTA, CDR2 FQGNSA. V lost 5 bases, J lost 4 bases, and 10 bases stayed unmatched. CDR3 residues: CASSLSGTGAYEQYF. The DNA of the CDR3 is TGTGCCAGCAGCCTCTCCGGGACAGGAGCGTACGAGCAGTACTTC.

The chain has TRBV4-3 and TRBJ2-1; TRBD2 matches 8 bases. CDR3 length equals 17 residues. Per the germline V gene, CDR1 is LGHNA and CDR2 is YSLEER. V lost 1 base to trimming and J lost 7 bases; unmatched junction nucleotides: 12. The CDR3 DNA sequence: TGCGCCAGCAGCCAAGTGGCGCGGGAGGCCCTTTTGAATGAGCAGTTCTTC. Amino acids: CASSQVAREALLNEQFF.

The chain links TRBV5-4 to TRBJ1-1; 7 bases are shared with TRBD1. This CDR3 region has 12 residues. V lost 3 bases and J lost 7; bases outside the gene matches: 3. Germline V gene data show CDR1 as SGHNT and CDR2 as YYREEE (reference sequence). CDR3 residues: CASSSQGFEAFF. CDR3 DNA sequence: TGTGCCAGCAGCTCACAGGGGTTTGAAGCTTTCTTT.

The rearrangement links TRBV5-1 to TRBJ2-4, with TRBD2 as a possible D gene (5 bases). The germline V gene has CDR1 SGHRS and CDR2 YFSETQ. The CDR3 is made up of 12 amino acids. V was trimmed by 0 bases and J by 15 bases, leaving 13 bases between them. As DNA, the CDR3 is TGCGCCAGCAGCTTGGTTGGGAGAGGGATGTACTTC. Residues: CASSLVGRGMYF.

This chain uses TRBV5-5 with TRBJ2-7, with D perhaps TRBD2 (5 bases). There are 14 residues in the CDR3. V was pared by 4 bases and J by 1 base, with 12 bases between. CDR1 is SGHKS and CDR2 is YYEKEE in the germline V gene (reference sequence). As DNA, the CDR3 is TGTGCCAGCAGCGGTACGACGGGATCCTACGAGCAGTACTTC. Its protein is CASSGTTGSYEQYF.

As for this clone: The same CDR3 also results from other DNA sequences found in this sample. This sequence joins TRBV9 and TRBJ2-7, with unresolved D. The germline gives CDR1 SGDLS, CDR2 YYNGEE. Trimming took off 0 bases at V and 0 bases at J, with 4 bases between the two ends. CDR3 size: 13 residues. The CDR3 region has the DNA TGTGCCAGCAGCGTAGATAGCTCCTACGAGCAGTACTTC. Its translation is CASSVDSSYEQYF.

The gene calls are TRBV29-1 and TRBJ1-4, with 7 bases lining up with TRBD1. V lost 4 bases to trimming and J lost 5 bases; unmatched junction nucleotides: 4. Germline V lookup: CDR1 SQVTM, CDR2 ANQGSEA. The CDR3 runs to 13 residues. In DNA form, the CDR3 reads TGCAGCGTTGGGGCAGGGGGGAATGAAAAACTGTTTTTT. Amino acid sequence: CSVGAGGNEKLFF.

J is TRBJ1-4 and V is TRBV5-5, with 7 nucleotides matching TRBD1. J was trimmed by 0 bases and V by 3 bases; bases with no gene match: 11. The CDR3 is 18 amino acids. Germline V gene sequence: CDR1 SGHKS, CDR2 YYEKEE (reference sequence). CDR3: CASSYYTGDFATNEKLFF. CDR3 coding DNA: TGTGCCAGCAGCTATTATACAGGGGACTTTGCAACTAATGAAAAACTGTTTTTT.

The CDR3 DNA is TGTGCCAGCAGCCCCCTCGGGACAAACACCGGGGAGCTGTTTTTT. This gives the protein CASSPLGTNTGELFF. The chain employs TRBV11-2 and TRBJ2-2; a weak D match, TRBD1 (6 bases). This CDR3 contains 15 residues. Germline V gene lookup returns CDR1 SGHAT and CDR2 FQNNGV. The ends were cut back, 5 bases at V and 2 bases at J, with 12 bases in the middle. Using reference TRBV11-2 and TRBJ2-2 for the parts outside the CDR3, the full variable domain is EAGVAQSPRYKIIEKRQSVAFWCNPISGHATLYWYQQILGQGPKLLIQFQNNGVVDDSQLPKDRFSAERLKGVDSTLKIQPAKLEDSAVYLCASSPLGTNTGELFFGEGSRLTVL.

This rearrangement joins TRBV6-1 to TRBJ1-2; 7 bases align to TRBD1. The germline V gene encodes CDR1 MNHNS and CDR2 SASEGT. This CDR3 has 11 residues. Trimming at V came to 9 bases and at J to 4 bases, leaving 2 bases not matched to a gene. The CDR3 loop is CASRDSYGYTF. The CDR3 bases are TGTGCCAGTAGGGACAGCTATGGCTACACCTTC.

This chain connects TRBV6-5 to TRBJ1-2; tentative D call: TRBD1 (6 bases). CDR1 and CDR2 (germline): MNHEY, SVGAGI. The V end was cut by 6 bases, the J end by 4 bases, with 9 bases between. The CDR3 is made up of 12 amino acids. CDR3 sequence reads: CASRGQIYGYTF. CDR3 sequence (DNA): TGTGCCAGCAGAGGACAGATCTATGGCTACACCTTC.

The V gene is TRBV5-4, the J gene TRBJ2-5; maybe TRBD1 (6 bases). V lost 4 bases to trimming and J lost 2 bases, with 18 bases between them. CDR1 is SGHNT, CDR2 YYREEE, per germline (reference sequence). The CDR3 consists of 16 residues. CDR3: CASSPGHTLIQETQYF. In DNA form, the CDR3 reads TGTGCCAGCAGCCCGGGACATACCCTGATACAAGAGACCCAGTACTTC. Complete variable domain (other parts from reference TRBV5-4 and TRBJ2-5): ETGVTQSPTHLIKTRGQQVTLRCSSQSGHNTVSWYQQALGQGPQFIFQYYREEENGRGNFPPRFSGLQFPNYSSELNVNALELDDSALYLCASSPGHTLIQETQYFGPGTRLLVL.

This rearrangement joins TRBV7-9 to TRBJ1-3; D is unresolved. CDR1 is SEHNR, CDR2 FQNEAQ, per germline (reference sequence). V lost 5 bases and J lost 0, with 11 bases in between. The CDR3 has 15 residues. The CDR3 is CASSRTQISGNTIYF. The CDR3 bases are TGTGCCAGCAGCCGGACTCAAATCTCTGGAAACACCATATATTTT.

This clone is a singleton in its sample. The J gene is TRBJ1-1, the V gene TRBV2, with a possible D match to TRBD1 (5 bases). Trimming took off 8 bases at V and 1 base at J, with 14 bases between the two ends. Germline CDR1 reads SNHLY; CDR2 reads FYNNEI. This CDR3 spans 14 amino acids. CDR3 protein: CASLYDRSNTEAFF. As DNA, the CDR3 is TGTGCCAGCTTATATGACAGATCGAACACTGAAGCTTTCTTT.